A selection of T cell receptor beta chains follows, all from one sample in a study of shared clonotypes between healthy human individuals. Profiling relied on immunoSEQ multiplex PCR, and the TCRdb table lists in-frame clones only, not all of them. The sample records fewer than 1.8 million clones, less than 99% being singletons. Source material: naive CD4+ T cells sorted from blood. These receptors were taken from a man aged 30-40 years in good health. CDR3s include the opening cysteine and the closing phenylalanine or tryptophan. The order of the fields is D gene, J gene, V gene, clone size, CDR3 DNA, CDR3 protein. The D gene is left open where the match is weak. Clone size is not always given. Where it is, it says once, few, many or a class for expanded clones.

- | TRBJ2-2 | TRBV25-1 | once | TGTGCCAGCAGTGAATCACCCAGACCAGTCACCGGGGAGCTGTTTTTT | CASSESPRPVTGELFF
TRBD1 | TRBJ2-3 | TRBV5-4 | - | TGTGCCAGCAGCTCCGGGACAGGGGAGCCAGATACGCAGTATTTT | CASSSGTGEPDTQYF
- | TRBJ2-1 | TRBV11-2 | once | TGTGCCAGCAGCTTAGTAGAGGAGCAGTTCTTC | CASSLVEEQFF
TRBD1 | TRBJ2-4 | TRBV19 | - | TGTGCCAGTAGTACGGACAGGACAGGGGCCAAAAACATTCAGTACTTC | CASSTDRTGAKNIQYF
TRBD1 | TRBJ2-1 | TRBV29-1 | - | TGCAGCGTTGAAGGACGGGACAGGGTTATCAATGAGCAGTTCTTC | CSVEGRDRVINEQFF
- | TRBJ1-1 | TRBV19 | - | TGTGCCAGTAGGAACTTCAGGGGCCCCACTGAAGCTTTCTTT | CASRNFRGPTEAFF
- | TRBJ2-3 | TRBV18 | - | TGTGCCAGCTCACCCCTGGGCAGGCTCACAGATACGCAGTATTTT | CASSPLGRLTDTQYF
TRBD2 | TRBJ2-2 | TRBV11-2 | - | TGTGCCAGCAGCCCCCTCACCCAGCGGGAGGATACCGGGGAGCTGTTTTTT | CASSPLTQREDTGELFF
TRBD2 | TRBJ2-2 | TRBV5-5 | - | TGTGCCAGCAGCATACGGACTAGCGCCGGGGAGCTGTTTTTT | CASSIRTSAGELFF
- | TRBJ1-2 | TRBV19 | - | TGTGCCAGTAGTATGAGGGGTAACTATGGCTACACCTTC | CASSMRGNYGYTF
TRBD2 | TRBJ2-3 | TRBV7-9 | - | TGTGCCAGCAGCACCCGGGGGGCTAGCGGGAGCCAGGCAGATACGCAGTATTTT | CASSTRGASGSQADTQYF
TRBD2 | TRBJ2-1 | TRBV5-1 | - | TGCGCCAGCAGCTTAGGGCCTAGCGGACACAATGAGCAGTTCTTC | CASSLGPSGHNEQFF
TRBD2 | TRBJ2-4 | TRBV28 | once | TGTGCCAGCAGTTTCGCCAGCGGGATTGGAAACATTCAGTACTTC | CASSFASGIGNIQYF
- | TRBJ1-5 | TRBV5-6 | once | TGTGCCAGCAGCTGGGGCCACAATCAGCCCCAGCATTTT | CASSWGHNQPQHF
- | TRBJ2-7 | TRBV2 | - | TGTGCCAGCCGCCGGGCGCACTACGAGCAGTACTTC | CASRRAHYEQYF
- | TRBJ2-3 | TRBV7-8 | - | TGTGCCAGCGTTATTGACAGGAGCACAGATACGCAGTATTTT | CASVIDRSTDTQYF
TRBD1 | TRBJ2-1 | TRBV6-5 | - | TGTGCCAGCAGGGAGGGACAGGCGCCATACAATGAGCAGTTCTTC | CASREGQAPYNEQFF
TRBD2 | TRBJ2-7 | TRBV4-1 | - | TGCGCCAGCAGCCAAGAAGGCCTAGCGGTCTGGTGG | CASSQEGLAVWW
- | TRBJ1-1 | TRBV28 | - | TGTGCCAGCAGTTCTGGGGGCATAGGAGTGACTGAAGCTTTCTTT | CASSSGGIGVTEAFF
TRBD1 | TRBJ2-1 | TRBV27 | once | TGTGCCAGCAGCTTAAATCGGGGACAGGGGGACCCGAGGCAGTTCTTC | CASSLNRGQGDPRQFF
- | TRBJ2-3 | TRBV9 | once | TGTGCCAGCAGCGTAGGACCGGGACGAGGGGGAAATACGCAGTATTTT | CASSVGPGRGGNTQYF
TRBD1 | TRBJ2-2 | TRBV7-2 | - | TGTGCCAGCAGCACACCTCCCGACAGGGCTGCGAACACCGGGGAGCTGTTTTTT | CASSTPPDRAANTGELFF
TRBD1 | TRBJ1-2 | TRBV5-6 | - | TGTGCCAGCAGCCCCAGGGGGCGGAACTATGGCTACACCTTC | CASSPRGRNYGYTF
- | TRBJ2-7 | TRBV28 | - | TGTGCCAGCCTAGCAGGAGGAATTAGGGATGTCGAGCAGTACTTC | CASLAGGIRDVEQYF
- | TRBJ2-1 | TRBV9 | once | TGTGCCAGCAGCGTAGAGTCGGGGGATCGGAATGAGCAGTTCTTC | CASSVESGDRNEQFF
- | TRBJ2-2 | TRBV5-1 | - | TGCGCCAGCAGCAGACCAGAAGGGGTCGGGGAGCTGTTTTTT | CASSRPEGVGELFF
TRBD2 | TRBJ2-5 | TRBV29-1 | - | TGCAGCGCCGGGGGACTAGCGGGAGCAGAGACCCAGTACTTC | CSAGGLAGAETQYF
- | TRBJ2-3 | TRBV9 | - | TGTGCCAGCAGCCCGCCTTGGGAGAGACAGTCGACAGATACGCAGTATTTT | CASSPPWERQSTDTQYF
- | TRBJ2-3 | TRBV6-6 | - | TGTGCCAGCAGTCCCCCGGTGGGTACGCAGTATTTT | CASSPPVGTQYF
- | TRBJ1-1 | TRBV30 | - | TGTGCCTCAGGGCCCGGGACGGTACTAGGAAACACTGAAGCTTTCTTT | CASGPGTVLGNTEAFF
- | TRBJ2-5 | TRBV11-2 | once | TGTGCCAGCAGCGGGGGGCTTATACTACAAGAGACCCAGTACTTC | CASSGGLILQETQYF
- | TRBJ2-1 | TRBV6-1 | once | TGTGCCAGCAGTGAACCGGGACAAGGATCCAAGCAGTTCTTC | CASSEPGQGSKQFF
TRBD1 | TRBJ2-2 | TRBV7-3 | - | TGTGCCAGCAGCCGACAGGGAGTGAACACCGGGGAGCTGTTTTTT | CASSRQGVNTGELFF
TRBD1 | TRBJ2-5 | TRBV6-6 | - | TGTGCCAGCAGGGGGACAGGGGCTATGGAGACCCAGTACTTC | CASRGTGAMETQYF
TRBD2 | TRBJ2-4 | TRBV4-1 | - | TGCGCCAGCAGCCAAGATCGGGCTAGCGGGATTTCCCCCCATTCCCCGTACTTC | CASSQDRASGISPHSPYF
TRBD2 | TRBJ2-5 | TRBV5-4 | - | TGTGCCAGCAGCTTGGGCTCTAGCGGGAGTGGAGAGACCCAGTACTTC | CASSLGSSGSGETQYF
TRBD1 | TRBJ2-7 | TRBV2 | - | TGTGCCAGCAGTGAAGAAGGGACAGGGCTCTACGAGCAGTACTTC | CASSEEGTGLYEQYF
- | TRBJ2-1 | TRBV18 | - | TGTGCCAGCTCACCACCTAACGGGGGAGTCAATGAGCAGTTCTTC | CASSPPNGGVNEQFF
TRBD1 | TRBJ1-1 | TRBV7-2 | - | TGTGCCAGCAGCCCCCAGGGACAGACTTTCACTGAAGCTTTCTTT | CASSPQGQTFTEAFF
- | TRBJ2-7 | TRBV12-2 | - | TGTGCAAGTCGCTATCTAGCGGGAGGGACGTACGAGCAGTACTTC | CASRYLAGGTYEQYF
- | TRBJ2-2 | TRBV28 | - | TGTGCCAGCGGCCCCAGGGAGCTGTTTTTT | CASGPRELFF
TRBD2 | TRBJ2-1 | TRBV7-3 | - | TGTGCCAGCAGCTTAGGGACTAGCGGGTACAATGAGCAGTTCTTC | CASSLGTSGYNEQFF
- | TRBJ1-1 | TRBV6-6 | - | TGTGCCAGCAGTTACGTTGGGGAAGCTTTCTTT | CASSYVGEAFF
TRBD1 | TRBJ2-5 | TRBV18 | - | TGTGCCAGCTTCGTTCGACAGGGAGAGACCCAGTACTTC | CASFVRQGETQYF
TRBD2 | TRBJ2-7 | TRBV5-1 | - | TGCGCCAGCAGCTTTGGTATGGGCGGGAGTTGGTACGAGCAGTACTTC | CASSFGMGGSWYEQYF
- | TRBJ2-5 | TRBV12-5 | once | TGTGCTAGTGGAGGGAACGGGGAGACCCAGTACTTC | CASGGNGETQYF
TRBD2 | TRBJ2-7 | TRBV4-1 | - | TGCGCCAGCAGCCTTAGCGGGAGTAACTACGAGCAGTACTTC | CASSLSGSNYEQYF
TRBD2 | TRBJ2-1 | TRBV5-1 | - | TGCGCCAGCAGCTTGCTTAGCGGGAGTGGATCCTACAATGAGCAGTTCTTC | CASSLLSGSGSYNEQFF
- | TRBJ1-4 | TRBV5-1 | - | TGCGCCAGCAGCTTTGGGGGTAGCATTAATGAAAAACTGTTTTTT | CASSFGGSINEKLFF
TRBD2 | TRBJ2-7 | TRBV5-1 | - | TGCGCCAGCAGCTCTGGACTAGCGGGAGGGGAGCAGTACTTC | CASSSGLAGGEQYF
- | TRBJ1-4 | TRBV7-2 | - | TGTGCCAGCAGCTTATCAGGGAGTAATGAAAAACTGTTTTTT | CASSLSGSNEKLFF